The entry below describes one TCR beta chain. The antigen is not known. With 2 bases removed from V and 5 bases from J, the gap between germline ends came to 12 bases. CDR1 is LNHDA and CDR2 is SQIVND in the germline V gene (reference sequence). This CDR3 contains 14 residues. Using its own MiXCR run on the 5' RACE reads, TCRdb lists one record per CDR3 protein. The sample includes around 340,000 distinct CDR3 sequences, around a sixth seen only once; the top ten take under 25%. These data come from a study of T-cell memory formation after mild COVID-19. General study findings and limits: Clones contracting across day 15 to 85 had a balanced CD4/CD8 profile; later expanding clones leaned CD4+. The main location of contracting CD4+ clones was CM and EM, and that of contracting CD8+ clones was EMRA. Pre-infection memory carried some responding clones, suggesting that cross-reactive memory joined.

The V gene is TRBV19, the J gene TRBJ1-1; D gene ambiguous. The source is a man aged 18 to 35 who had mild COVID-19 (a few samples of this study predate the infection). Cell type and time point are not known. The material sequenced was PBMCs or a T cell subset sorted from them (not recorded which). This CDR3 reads CASSINSERTEAFF. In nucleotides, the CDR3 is TGTGCCAGTAGTATAAACAGCGAGAGGACTGAAGCTTTCTTT.